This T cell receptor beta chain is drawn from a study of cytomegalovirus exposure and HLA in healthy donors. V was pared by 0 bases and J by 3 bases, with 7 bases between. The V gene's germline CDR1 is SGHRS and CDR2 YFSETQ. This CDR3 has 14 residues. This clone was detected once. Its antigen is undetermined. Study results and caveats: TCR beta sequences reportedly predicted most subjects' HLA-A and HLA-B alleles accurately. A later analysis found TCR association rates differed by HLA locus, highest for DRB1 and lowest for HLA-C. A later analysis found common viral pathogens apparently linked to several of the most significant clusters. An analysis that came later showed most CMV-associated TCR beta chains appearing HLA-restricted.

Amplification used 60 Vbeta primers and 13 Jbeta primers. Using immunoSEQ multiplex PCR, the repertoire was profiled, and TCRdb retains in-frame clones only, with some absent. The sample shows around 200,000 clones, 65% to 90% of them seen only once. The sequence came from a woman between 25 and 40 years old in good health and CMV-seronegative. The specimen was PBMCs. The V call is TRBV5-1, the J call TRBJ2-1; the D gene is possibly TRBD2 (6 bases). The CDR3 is CASSLGGVYNEQFF. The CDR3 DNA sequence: TGCGCCAGCAGCTTGGGGGGGGTCTACAATGAGCAGTTCTTC.